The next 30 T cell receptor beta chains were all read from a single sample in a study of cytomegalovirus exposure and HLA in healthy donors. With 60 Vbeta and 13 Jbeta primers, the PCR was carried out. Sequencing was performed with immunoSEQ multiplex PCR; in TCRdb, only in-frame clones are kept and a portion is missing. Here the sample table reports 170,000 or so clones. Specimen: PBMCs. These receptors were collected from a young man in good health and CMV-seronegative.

The CDR3 DNA follows: TGTGCCAGCGCGATGAGGGAAAAACTGTTTTTT. Encoded protein: CASAMREKLFF. The chain links TRBV6-5 to TRBJ1-4, with D uncertain. Trimming took off 8 bases at V and 8 bases at J, with 9 bases between the two ends. Per the germline V gene, CDR1 is MNHEY and CDR2 is SVGAGI. This CDR3 comprises 11 residues.

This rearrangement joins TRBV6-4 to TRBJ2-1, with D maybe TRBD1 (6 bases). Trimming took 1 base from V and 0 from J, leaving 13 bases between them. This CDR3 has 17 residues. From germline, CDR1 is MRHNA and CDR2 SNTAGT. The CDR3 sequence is CASSDLMGASSYNEQFF. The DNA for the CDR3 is TGTGCCAGCAGTGACTTAATGGGGGCTAGCTCCTACAATGAGCAGTTCTTC.

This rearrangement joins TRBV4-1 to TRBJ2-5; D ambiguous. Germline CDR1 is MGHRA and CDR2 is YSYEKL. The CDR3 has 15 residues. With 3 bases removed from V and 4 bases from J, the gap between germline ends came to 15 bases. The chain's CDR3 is CASSQVKSSGETQYF. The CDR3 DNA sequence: TGCGCCAGCAGCCAGGTGAAGAGTTCTGGAGAGACCCAGTACTTC.

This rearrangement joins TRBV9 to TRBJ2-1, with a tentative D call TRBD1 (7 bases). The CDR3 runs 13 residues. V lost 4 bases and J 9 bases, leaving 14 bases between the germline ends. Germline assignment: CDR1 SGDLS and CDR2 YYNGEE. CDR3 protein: CASSLQGGPEQFF. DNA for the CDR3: TGTGCCAGCAGCCTCCAGGGGGGTCCTGAGCAGTTCTTC. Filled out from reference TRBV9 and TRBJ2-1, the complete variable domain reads DSGVTQTPKHLITATGQRVTLRCSPRSGDLSVYWYQQSLDQGLQFLIQYYNGEERAKGNILERFSAQQFPDLHSELNLSSLELGDSALYFCASSLQGGPEQFFGPGTRLTVL.

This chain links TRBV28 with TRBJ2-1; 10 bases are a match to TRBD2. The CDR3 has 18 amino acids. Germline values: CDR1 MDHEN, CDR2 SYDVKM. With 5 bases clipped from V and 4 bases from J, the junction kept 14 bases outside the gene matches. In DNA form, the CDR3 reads TGTGCCAGCAGTCCTCTTGATTCCGGGACTAGCGCGTACAATGAGCAGTTCTTC. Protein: CASSPLDSGTSAYNEQFF. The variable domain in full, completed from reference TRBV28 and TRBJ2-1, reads DVKVTQSSRYLVKRTGEKVFLECVQDMDHENMFWYRQDPGLGLRLIYFSYDVKMKEKGDIPEGYSVSREKKERFSLILESASTNQTSMYLCASSPLDSGTSAYNEQFFGPGTRLTVL.

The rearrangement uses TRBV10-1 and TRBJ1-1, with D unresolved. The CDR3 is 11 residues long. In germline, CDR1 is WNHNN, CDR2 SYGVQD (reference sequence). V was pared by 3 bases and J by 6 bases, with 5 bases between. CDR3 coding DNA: TGCGCCAGCAGTGAAGCCTCTGAAGCTTTCTTT. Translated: CASSEASEAFF.

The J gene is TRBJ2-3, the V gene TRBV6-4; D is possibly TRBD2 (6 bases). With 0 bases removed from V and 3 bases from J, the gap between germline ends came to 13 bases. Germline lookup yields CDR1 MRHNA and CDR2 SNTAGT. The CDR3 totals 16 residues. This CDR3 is CASSDSRDWATDTQYF. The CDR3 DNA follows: TGTGCCAGCAGTGACTCGAGGGACTGGGCGACAGATACGCAGTATTTT.

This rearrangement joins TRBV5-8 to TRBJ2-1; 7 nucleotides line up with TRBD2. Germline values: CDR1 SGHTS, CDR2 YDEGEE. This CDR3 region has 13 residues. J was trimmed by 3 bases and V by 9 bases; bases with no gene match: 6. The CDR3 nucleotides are TGTGCCACTTCGGCGGGGGTCTACAATGAGCAGTTCTTC. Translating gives CATSAGVYNEQFF.

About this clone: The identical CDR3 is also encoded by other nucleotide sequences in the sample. CDR3 DNA sequence: TGTGCCAGCAGCTTGGGAGTCCTAGCGGGCTACAATGAGCAGTTCTTC. This codes for CASSLGVLAGYNEQFF. The chain uses TRBV5-4 and TRBJ2-1, with 8 bases fitting TRBD2. The CDR3 contains 16 residues. V shed 0 bases, J shed 3 bases, and the junction held 5 bases outside the gene matches. Germline V gives CDR1 SGHNT, CDR2 YYREEE (reference sequence).

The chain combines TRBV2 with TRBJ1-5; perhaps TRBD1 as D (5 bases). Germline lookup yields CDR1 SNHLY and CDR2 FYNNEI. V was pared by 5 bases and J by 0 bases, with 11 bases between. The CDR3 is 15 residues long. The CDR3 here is CASSFQGNSNQPQHF. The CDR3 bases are TGTGCCAGCAGTTTCCAGGGTAATAGCAATCAGCCCCAGCATTTT.

CDR3 in amino acids: CASSLTGGLSYEQYF. For the CDR3, the DNA is TGCGCCAGCAGCTTGACAGGGGGCCTATCCTACGAGCAGTACTTC. This chain joins TRBV5-1 and TRBJ2-7; TRBD1 aligns across 9 bases. Germline V gives CDR1 SGHRS, CDR2 YFSETQ. The CDR3 extends over 15 amino acids. J lost 1 base, V lost 1 base, and 3 bases had no gene match. The variable domain in full, completed from reference TRBV5-1 and TRBJ2-7, reads KAGVTQTPRYLIKTRGQQVTLSCSPISGHRSVSWYQQTPGQGLQFLFEYFSETQRNKGNFPGRFSGRQFSNSRSEMNVSTLELGDSALYLCASSLTGGLSYEQYFGPGTRLTVT.

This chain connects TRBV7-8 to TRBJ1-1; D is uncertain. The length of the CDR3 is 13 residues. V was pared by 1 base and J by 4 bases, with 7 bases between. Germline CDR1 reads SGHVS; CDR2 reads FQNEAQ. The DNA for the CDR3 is TGTGCCAGCAGCTTAGAGCGTAGCACTGAAGCTTTCTTT. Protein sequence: CASSLERSTEAFF.

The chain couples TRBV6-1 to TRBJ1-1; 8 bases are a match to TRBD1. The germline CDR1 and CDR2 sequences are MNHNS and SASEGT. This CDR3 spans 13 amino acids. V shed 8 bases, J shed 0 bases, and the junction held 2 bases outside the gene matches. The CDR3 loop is CASRDRLNTEAFF. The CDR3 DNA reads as TGTGCCAGCCGGGACAGGTTGAACACTGAAGCTTTCTTT.

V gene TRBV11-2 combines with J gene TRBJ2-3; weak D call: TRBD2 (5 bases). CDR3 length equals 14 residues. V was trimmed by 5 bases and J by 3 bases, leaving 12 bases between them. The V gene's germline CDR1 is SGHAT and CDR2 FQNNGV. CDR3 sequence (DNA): TGTGCCAGCAGCCCAGCGGCGGTGACAGATACGCAGTATTTT. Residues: CASSPAAVTDTQYF.

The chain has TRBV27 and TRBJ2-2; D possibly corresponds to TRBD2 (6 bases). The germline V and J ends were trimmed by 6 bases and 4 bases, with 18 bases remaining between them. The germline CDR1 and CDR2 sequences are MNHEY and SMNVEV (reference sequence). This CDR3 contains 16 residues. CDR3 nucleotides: TGTGCCAGCAGGGTAGTTGAGCGGGCCCCCACCGGGGAGCTGTTTTTT. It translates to CASRVVERAPTGELFF.

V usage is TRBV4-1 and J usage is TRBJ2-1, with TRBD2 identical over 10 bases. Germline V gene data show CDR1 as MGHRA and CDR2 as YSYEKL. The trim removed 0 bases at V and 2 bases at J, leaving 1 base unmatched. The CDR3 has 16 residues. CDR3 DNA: TGCGCCAGCAGCCAAGATACTAGCGGGACCTACAATGAGCAGTTCTTC. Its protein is CASSQDTSGTYNEQFF.

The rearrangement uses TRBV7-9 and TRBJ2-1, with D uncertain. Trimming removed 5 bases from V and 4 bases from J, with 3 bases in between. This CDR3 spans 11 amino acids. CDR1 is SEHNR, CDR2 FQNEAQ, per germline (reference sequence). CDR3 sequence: CASSRYNEQFF. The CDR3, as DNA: TGTGCCAGCAGCCGTTACAATGAGCAGTTCTTC.

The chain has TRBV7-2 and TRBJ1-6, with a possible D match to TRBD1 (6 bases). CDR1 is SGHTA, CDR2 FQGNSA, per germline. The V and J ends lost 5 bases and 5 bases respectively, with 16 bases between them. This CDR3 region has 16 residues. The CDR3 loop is CASSPAGALNNSPLHF. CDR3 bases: TGTGCCAGCAGCCCGGCAGGGGCGTTAAATAATTCACCCCTCCACTTT. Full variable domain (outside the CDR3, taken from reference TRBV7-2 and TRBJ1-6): GAGVSQSPSNKVTEKGKDVELRCDPISGHTALYWYRQSLGQGLEFLIYFQGNSAPDKSGLPSDRFSAERTGGSVSTLTIQRTQQEDSAVYLCASSPAGALNNSPLHFGNGTRLTVT.

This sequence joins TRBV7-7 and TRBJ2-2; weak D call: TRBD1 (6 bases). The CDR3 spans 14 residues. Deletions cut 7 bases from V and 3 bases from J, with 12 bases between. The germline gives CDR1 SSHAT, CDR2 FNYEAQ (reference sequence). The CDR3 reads CASKLQGYTGELFF. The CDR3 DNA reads TGTGCCAGCAAGTTGCAGGGGTACACCGGGGAGCTGTTTTTT.

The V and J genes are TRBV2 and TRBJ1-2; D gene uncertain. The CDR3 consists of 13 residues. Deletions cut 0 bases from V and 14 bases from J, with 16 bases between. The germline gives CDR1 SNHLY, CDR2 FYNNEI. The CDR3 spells CASSEALLIGLTF. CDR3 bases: TGTGCCAGCAGTGAAGCGCTTCTAATCGGGTTAACCTTC.

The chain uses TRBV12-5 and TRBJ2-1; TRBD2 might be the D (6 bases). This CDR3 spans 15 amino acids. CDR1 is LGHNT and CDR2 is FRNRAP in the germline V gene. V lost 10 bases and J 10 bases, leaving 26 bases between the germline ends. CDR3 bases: TGTGCTACCTCACGGGGGTCGCGGAGCCCCCAGGAGCAGTTCTTC. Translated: CATSRGSRSPQEQFF.

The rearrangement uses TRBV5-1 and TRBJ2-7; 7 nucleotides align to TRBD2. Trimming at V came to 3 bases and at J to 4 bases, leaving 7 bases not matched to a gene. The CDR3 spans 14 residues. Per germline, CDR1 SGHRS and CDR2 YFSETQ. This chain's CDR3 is CASSSRDYRYEQYF. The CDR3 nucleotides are TGCGCCAGCAGCTCCCGGGACTATAGGTACGAGCAGTACTTC.

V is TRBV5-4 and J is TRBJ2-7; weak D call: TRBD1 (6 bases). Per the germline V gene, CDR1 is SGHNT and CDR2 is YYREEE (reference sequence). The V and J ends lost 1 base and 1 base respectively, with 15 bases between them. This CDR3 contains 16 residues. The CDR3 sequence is CASSLKGTIPSYEQYF. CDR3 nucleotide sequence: TGTGCCAGCAGCTTGAAAGGGACAATCCCTTCCTACGAGCAGTACTTC.

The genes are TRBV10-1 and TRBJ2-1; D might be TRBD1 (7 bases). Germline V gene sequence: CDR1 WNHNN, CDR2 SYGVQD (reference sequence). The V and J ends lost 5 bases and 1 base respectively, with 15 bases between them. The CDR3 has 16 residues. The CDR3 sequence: CASSSPGGLSYNEQFF. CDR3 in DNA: TGCGCCAGCAGTTCCCCAGGGGGGCTATCCTACAATGAGCAGTTCTTC.

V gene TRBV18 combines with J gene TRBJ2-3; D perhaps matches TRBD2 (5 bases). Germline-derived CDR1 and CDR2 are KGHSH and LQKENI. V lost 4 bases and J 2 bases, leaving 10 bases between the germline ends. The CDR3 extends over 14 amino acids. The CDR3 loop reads CASSHSENTDTQYF. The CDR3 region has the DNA TGTGCCAGCTCACATAGCGAGAACACAGATACGCAGTATTTT.

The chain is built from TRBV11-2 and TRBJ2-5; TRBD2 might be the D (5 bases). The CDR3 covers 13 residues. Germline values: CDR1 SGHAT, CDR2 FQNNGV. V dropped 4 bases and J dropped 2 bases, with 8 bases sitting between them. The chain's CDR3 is CASSSREQETQYF. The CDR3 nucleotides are TGTGCCAGCAGCTCTAGGGAGCAAGAGACCCAGTACTTC.

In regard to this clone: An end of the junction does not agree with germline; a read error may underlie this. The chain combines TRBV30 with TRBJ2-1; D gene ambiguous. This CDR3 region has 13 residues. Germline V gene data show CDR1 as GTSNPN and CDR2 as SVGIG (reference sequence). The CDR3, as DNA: TGTGCCTGGACAGGATTTACCTACAATGGGCAGTTCTTC. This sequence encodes CAWTGFTYNGQFF.

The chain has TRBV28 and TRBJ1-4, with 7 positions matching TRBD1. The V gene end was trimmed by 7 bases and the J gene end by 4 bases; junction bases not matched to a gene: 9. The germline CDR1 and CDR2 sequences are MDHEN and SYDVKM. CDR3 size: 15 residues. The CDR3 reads CASTKGNRGNEKLFF. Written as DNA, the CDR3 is TGTGCCAGCACCAAAGGGAACAGGGGTAATGAAAAACTGTTTTTT.

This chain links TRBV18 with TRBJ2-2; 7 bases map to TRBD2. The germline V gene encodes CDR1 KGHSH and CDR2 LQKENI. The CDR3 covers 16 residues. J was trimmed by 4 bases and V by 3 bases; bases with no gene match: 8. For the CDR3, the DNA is TGTGCCAGCTCACCCTCTGGGCTAGCGGCCACCGGGGAGCTGTTTTTT. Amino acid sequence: CASSPSGLAATGELFF.

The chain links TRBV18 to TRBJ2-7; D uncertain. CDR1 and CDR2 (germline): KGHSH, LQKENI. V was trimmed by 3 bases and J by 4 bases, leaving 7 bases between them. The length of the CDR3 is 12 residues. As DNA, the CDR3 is TGTGCCAGCTCACCCCGTACTTACGAGCAGTACTTC. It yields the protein CASSPRTYEQYF.